These 2 T cell receptor beta chains were sequenced from one sample in a study of blood T cell repertoires in COVID-19. Profiled with immunoSEQ multiplex PCR; TCRdb holds only in-frame clones, not every one. Among some 150,000 clones, approximately 85% were seen once, and the ten largest hold roughly 1.3%. Sequenced input: peripheral blood. The source is a man aged 60-69 years who had recovered from COVID-19.

The chain uses TRBV27 and TRBJ2-5, with 7 nucleotides matching TRBD2. With 8 bases clipped from V and 5 bases from J, the junction kept 17 bases outside the gene matches. The CDR3 has 16 amino acids. The germline gives CDR1 MNHEY, CDR2 SMNVEV (reference sequence). CDR3 in amino acids: CASSETGTTWRETQYF. In DNA form, the CDR3 reads TGTGCCAGCTCCGAGACCGGGACTACTTGGCGTGAGACCCAGTACTTC.

This clone was counted a few times. The J gene is TRBJ1-2, the V gene TRBV29-1, with 9 bases aligning to TRBD1. This CDR3 comprises 13 residues. V was pared by 8 bases and J by 7 bases, with 11 bases of the junction left unmatched. CDR1 is SQVTM and CDR2 is ANQGSEA in the germline V gene. CDR3 sequence reads: CSSGGQGSLGYTF. CDR3 sequence (DNA): TGCAGCTCTGGGGGACAGGGAAGTCTTGGCTACACCTTC.